The 27 T cell receptor beta chains below all came from one sample that was sequenced in a study. TCRdb analysed the 5' RACE reads with MiXCR anew, one entry per CDR3 protein. The sample shows some 62,000 distinct CDR3 sequences, just under 30% of them seen only once. The source material was tumor-infiltrating naive CD4+ T cells sorted from the breast tumor. Subset reported: naive CD4+ T cells, CD4+CD45RA+CD25-. These TCRs come from a female donor with breast cancer.

V gene TRBV19 combines with J gene TRBJ2-1, with D maybe TRBD2 (5 bases). Trimming took 2 bases from V and 4 from J, leaving 12 bases between them. The germline CDR1 and CDR2 sequences are LNHDA and SQIVND (reference sequence). CDR3 length: 15 amino acids. This chain's CDR3 is CASSILRVTYNEQFF. The CDR3 bases are TGTGCCAGTAGTATATTGAGGGTGACATACAATGAGCAGTTCTTC.

This clonotype was seen a single time. A read error may produce the germline difference seen at one junction end. The gene calls are TRBV5-4 and TRBJ2-5; perhaps D is TRBD1 or TRBD2 (5 bases each). This CDR3 is built from 15 residues. The germline V gene has CDR1 SGHNT and CDR2 YYREEE (reference sequence). Here the CDR3 DNA reads TGTGCCAGCGGCTTGGGGACGAAGGTTGGAGAGACCCAGTACTTC. The encoded protein is CASGLGTKVGETQYF.

In its sample, this clonotype was seen a few times. V gene TRBV7-2 combines with J gene TRBJ1-5; 11 bases align to TRBD1. This CDR3 region has 16 residues. Germline V gene lookup returns CDR1 SGHTA and CDR2 FQGNSA. V gave up 1 base and J gave up 6 bases; unmatched junction bases: 5. CDR3 in amino acids: CASSLGGQGDLQPQHF. In DNA form, the CDR3 reads TGTGCCAGCAGCTTAGGGGGACAGGGGGATCTTCAGCCCCAGCATTTT.

This rearrangement joins TRBV7-2 to TRBJ2-2; D is unclear. The V gene's germline CDR1 is SGHTA and CDR2 FQGNSA. Trimming removed 5 bases from V and 4 bases from J, with 14 bases in between. CDR3 length equals 15 residues. CDR3 loop: CASSPWRLVTGELFF. For the CDR3, the DNA is TGTGCCAGCAGCCCATGGCGGCTAGTCACCGGGGAGCTGTTTTTT. Variable domain in full (rest from reference TRBV7-2 and TRBJ2-2): GAGVSQSPSNKVTEKGKDVELRCDPISGHTALYWYRQSLGQGLEFLIYFQGNSAPDKSGLPSDRFSAERTGGSVSTLTIQRTQQEDSAVYLCASSPWRLVTGELFFGEGSRLTVL.

The chain joins TRBV29-1 to TRBJ2-5; 7 positions match TRBD2. Per the germline V gene, CDR1 is SQVTM and CDR2 is ANQGSEA. V gave up 8 bases and J gave up 2 bases; unmatched junction bases: 8. The CDR3 runs to 13 residues. The CDR3 here is CSLVGGNQETQYF. The CDR3 nucleotides read TGCAGCCTGGTGGGGGGGAATCAAGAGACCCAGTACTTC.

This clonotype was picked up many times. The genes are TRBV5-1 and TRBJ1-1; the D is unclear. The V end was cut by 0 bases, the J end by 3 bases, with 6 bases between. Looked up from germline, CDR1 is SGHRS and CDR2 is YFSETQ. There are 13 residues in the CDR3. The CDR3 DNA reads TGCGCCAGCAGCTTGGAACGGGACACTGAAGCTTTCTTT. Amino acids: CASSLERDTEAFF.

Sample share makes this clonotype medium-sized. The chain's CDR3 is CASSVRDDLNNEQFF. Here the CDR3 DNA reads TGTGCCAGCAGCGTACGGGATGACTTAAACAATGAGCAGTTCTTC. The genes are TRBV9 and TRBJ2-1; TRBD2 might be the D (5 bases). The CDR3 totals 15 residues. Germline V gene lookup returns CDR1 SGDLS and CDR2 YYNGEE. V was pared by 1 base and J by 5 bases, with 13 bases between.

This clonotype was found once. The chain joins TRBV5-1 to TRBJ2-5; no clear D gene. The CDR3 sequence is 13 residues long. Trimming took 4 bases from V and 1 from J, leaving 8 bases between them. Germline values: CDR1 SGHRS, CDR2 YFSETQ. The CDR3 spells CASSPFLQETQYF. The CDR3 DNA reads as TGCGCCAGCAGCCCCTTCCTCCAAGAGACCCAGTACTTC.

The V and J genes are TRBV20-1 and TRBJ2-1, with 10 bases matching TRBD1. Per the germline V gene, CDR1 is DFQATT and CDR2 is SNEGSKA (reference sequence). The ends lost 0 bases at V and 9 bases at J; junction bases unmatched: 8. The CDR3 length is 15 residues. CDR3 region: CSARDLRQGAIEQFF. The CDR3 DNA reads as TGCAGTGCTAGAGACCTACGACAGGGGGCGATTGAGCAGTTCTTC.

A note on this clonotype: An end of the junction differs from the germline gene, which may be a read error. This rearrangement joins TRBV7-9 to TRBJ2-6, with 9 positions matching TRBD2. The CDR3 runs 18 residues. Looked up from germline, CDR1 is SEHNR and CDR2 is FQNEAQ (reference sequence). The CDR3 DNA reads as TGTGCCAGCACCTTACGGCTAGCGGGAATAGGTGGGGCCAACGTCCTGACCTTC. Protein sequence: CASTLRLAGIGGANVLTF.

This clonotype was counted only a few times. The chain recombines TRBV7-2 with TRBJ2-1, with TRBD2 identical over 8 bases. The CDR3 is made up of 15 amino acids. CDR1 and CDR2 from the germline V gene are SGHTA and FQGNSA. Trimming removed 4 bases from V and 8 bases from J; junction bases left unmatched: 10. The CDR3 DNA reads as TGTGCCAGCAGCTCGGGGGGGACTAGTTTGTATGAGCAGTTCTTC. This codes for CASSSGGTSLYEQFF.

The table lists this clonotype with many counts. The chain joins TRBV7-8 to TRBJ2-5; D is possibly TRBD1 or TRBD2 (5 bases each). The CDR3 is 13 amino acids. The germline V gene has CDR1 SGHVS and CDR2 FQNEAQ. Trimming took 5 bases from V and 7 from J, leaving 14 bases between them. The CDR3 loop reads CASSPIGGRTQYF. In nucleotides, the CDR3 is TGTGCCAGCAGCCCAATTGGGGGTCGGACCCAGTACTTC.

This clonotype was counted a single time. Likely a read error: the CDR3 ends without its conserved phenylalanine or tryptophan. The gene calls are TRBV20-1 and TRBJ2-3, with D perhaps TRBD1 (7 bases). This CDR3 has 14 residues. CDR1 is DFQATT, CDR2 SNEGSKA, per germline (reference sequence). Trimming pared 2 bases from V and 6 bases from J, leaving 15 bases between. The CDR3 DNA sequence: TGCAGTGCTAGAAGACAGGGCGGGGCTGATACGCAGTATTTA. As protein: CSARRQGGADTQYL.

The rearrangement links TRBV11-1 to TRBJ1-4; TRBD1 matches at 8 bases. There are 15 residues in the CDR3. Germline CDR1 SGHAT, CDR2 FQDESV (reference sequence). The V and J ends lost 4 bases and 6 bases, in that order; junction bases with no gene match: 7. The CDR3 region is CASSSSGTGHEKLFF. The CDR3 DNA reads TGTGCCAGCAGCTCCTCCGGGACAGGACATGAAAAACTGTTTTTT.

In its sample, this clonotype was seen many times. The CDR3 sequence is CASTDGGLAWADTQYF. DNA for the CDR3: TGCGCCAGCACTGATGGGGGACTAGCGTGGGCAGATACGCAGTATTTT. J is TRBJ2-3 and V is TRBV5-1, with 10 nucleotides matching TRBD2. V gave up 6 bases and J gave up 4 bases; unmatched junction bases: 11. The CDR3 consists of 16 residues. The V gene's germline CDR1 is SGHRS and CDR2 YFSETQ.

V is TRBV5-1 and J is TRBJ2-7; 9 bases map to TRBD2. Looked up from germline, CDR1 is SGHRS and CDR2 is YFSETQ. V shed 4 bases and J 2 bases; nucleotides not matched to a gene: 10. The CDR3 runs 16 residues. The CDR3 is CASSDPTSGLAYEQYF. The CDR3 bases are TGCGCCAGCAGCGACCCGACTAGCGGATTAGCCTACGAGCAGTACTTC.

This chain connects TRBV28 to TRBJ2-7; a possible D gene is TRBD2 (7 bases). From germline, CDR1 is MDHEN and CDR2 SYDVKM. This CDR3 spans 14 amino acids. The ends were cut back, 7 bases at V and 3 bases at J, with 16 bases in the middle. DNA of the CDR3: TGTGCCAGCAACACTCAGGGGAGGGGCTACGAGCAGTACTTC. Encoded protein: CASNTQGRGYEQYF. The full variable domain, its missing parts supplied by reference TRBV28 and TRBJ2-7, is DVKVTQSSRYLVKRTGEKVFLECVQDMDHENMFWYRQDPGLGLRLIYFSYDVKMKEKGDIPEGYSVSREKKERFSLILESASTNQTSMYLCASNTQGRGYEQYFGPGTRLTVT.

CDR3 protein: CATRYDTGYEQYF. Here the CDR3 DNA reads TGTGCCACCAGATATGACACAGGCTACGAGCAGTACTTC. This chain uses TRBV24-1 with TRBJ2-7; perhaps TRBD1 as D (5 bases). Trimming took off 7 bases at V and 3 bases at J, with 12 bases between the two ends. This CDR3 is 13 amino acids long. From germline, CDR1 is KGHDR and CDR2 SFDVKD.

This clonotype came up a few times. The chain is built from TRBV6-6 and TRBJ2-1; D uncertain. V was pared by 5 bases and J by 5 bases, with 4 bases between. Germline lookup yields CDR1 MNHNY and CDR2 SVGAGI (reference sequence). CDR3 length equals 11 residues. The CDR3 is CASSKNNEQFF. CDR3 nucleotide sequence: TGTGCCAGCAGTAAAAACAATGAGCAGTTCTTC.

The V gene is TRBV20-1, the J gene TRBJ2-6; 8 nucleotides agree with TRBD1. CDR3 length: 15 amino acids. Trimming cost V 5 bases and J 0 bases; bases outside gene matches: 3. The germline V gene has CDR1 DFQATT and CDR2 SNEGSKA (reference sequence). CDR3 sequence (DNA): TGCAGTGCTGATGACAGGGGCTCTGGGGCCAACGTCCTGACTTTC. Encoded protein: CSADDRGSGANVLTF.

This clonotype was seen a few times. This chain joins TRBV28 and TRBJ2-3; D is possibly TRBD1 or TRBD2 (5 bases each). The germline CDR1 and CDR2 sequences are MDHEN and SYDVKM. The V gene lost 3 bases and the J gene lost 9 bases, with 13 bases spanning the gap. The length of the CDR3 is 13 residues. CDR3 nucleotides: TGTGCCAGCAGTTTGCTACAGGAGGTGACGCAGTATTTT. This translates into CASSLLQEVTQYF. The full variable domain, rest sourced from reference TRBV28 and TRBJ2-3, is DVKVTQSSRYLVKRTGEKVFLECVQDMDHENMFWYRQDPGLGLRLIYFSYDVKMKEKGDIPEGYSVSREKKERFSLILESASTNQTSMYLCASSLLQEVTQYFGPGTRLTVL.

This clonotype was seen a few times. This rearrangement joins TRBV5-1 to TRBJ2-1; 9 positions match TRBD2. The V gene's germline CDR1 is SGHRS and CDR2 YFSETQ. The ends lost 3 bases at V and 3 bases at J; junction bases unmatched: 7. The CDR3 runs 16 residues. DNA for the CDR3: TGCGCCAGCAGCTCCATTAGCGGGAGCGGCTACAATGAGCAGTTCTTC. Translation: CASSSISGSGYNEQFF.

As regards this clonotype: This may come from a read error, since a much larger clone is one base off. The chain couples TRBV12-3 or TRBV12-4 to TRBJ2-5; 10 nucleotides match TRBD2. V shed 9 bases and J 3 bases; nucleotides not matched to a gene: 4. The CDR3 covers 13 residues. The CDR3 reads CARKLAGEETQYF. The CDR3 DNA sequence: TGTGCCAGAAAGCTAGCGGGAGAAGAGACCCAGTACTTC.

The chain carries TRBV7-8 and TRBJ2-7; a weak D match, TRBD2 (6 bases). Trimming pared 2 bases from V and 6 bases from J, leaving 17 bases between. This CDR3 comprises 15 residues. The germline V gene encodes CDR1 SGHVS and CDR2 FQNEAQ. Here the CDR3 DNA reads TGTGCCAGCAGCTTATCTCGCGGGATAATGGGCGAGCAGTACTTC. Residues: CASSLSRGIMGEQYF.

In DNA form, the CDR3 reads TGTGCCAGCAGCTTAACGGGACAGGGACTAGTCGGGACAGATACGCAGTATTTT. It encodes CASSLTGQGLVGTDTQYF. The chain carries TRBV13 and TRBJ2-3; D is perhaps TRBD1 (9 bases). This CDR3 region has 18 residues. V lost 2 bases and J 3 bases, leaving 21 bases between the germline ends. CDR1 PRHDT and CDR2 FYEKMQ come from the germline V gene (reference sequence). Full variable domain (rest looked up from reference TRBV13 and TRBJ2-3): AAGVIQSPRHLIKEKRETATLKCYPIPRHDTVYWYQQGPGQDPQFLISFYEKMQSDKGSIPDRFSAQQFSDYHSELNMSSLELGDSALYFCASSLTGQGLVGTDTQYFGPGTRLTVL.

This clonotype was seen ten or more times. V gene TRBV7-9 combines with J gene TRBJ2-3; no firm D call. Trimming took off 1 base at V and 2 bases at J, with 1 base between the two ends. CDR1 SEHNR and CDR2 FQNEAQ come from the germline V gene (reference sequence). The CDR3 sequence is 12 residues long. The CDR3 reads CASSLDTDTQYF. The CDR3 coding sequence is TGTGCCAGCAGCTTAGACACAGATACGCAGTATTTT.

DNA of the CDR3: TGTGCCAGCAGTCCCCCTCTCTGGGACAGAAACCAAGAGACCCAGTACTTC. Amino acids: CASSPPLWDRNQETQYF. The chain uses TRBV28 and TRBJ2-5; TRBD1 agrees at 7 bases. J was trimmed by 0 bases and V by 5 bases; bases with no gene match: 12. This CDR3 comprises 17 residues. Looked up from germline, CDR1 is MDHEN and CDR2 is SYDVKM.